The 2 T cell receptor beta chains below were found in one sample sequenced in a study of Ad26.COV2.S vaccination and SARS-CoV-2 variants. TCRdb's copy holds only in-frame clones and misses some; the assay was immunoSEQ multiplex PCR. The repertoire holds around 270,000 clones, with around nine tenths as singletons. The treatment was: 15 to 20 received Ad26.COV2.S at low or high dose, single or two shots; five or six received placebo; per-sample allocation not given. Following the first vaccine or placebo injection, samples were taken on day 63. Here the sequenced sample was peripheral blood, taken in a trial of Ad26.COV2.S vaccine versus placebo. The receptors originated from a person aged 18-60 years who received the Ad26.COV2.S COVID-19 vaccine or a placebo.

The chain employs TRBV24-1 and TRBJ2-7, with 8 bases aligning to TRBD1. There are 15 residues in the CDR3. Germline loops: CDR1 KGHDR, CDR2 SFDVKD. Germline trimming cut 3 bases from V and 6 bases from J; bases unmatched to any gene: 9. CDR3 DNA: TGTGCCACCAGTGATCCTTGGACAGGGCTGGCCGAGCAGTACGTC. It is translated as CATSDPWTGLAEQYV.

The chain has TRBV6-1 and TRBJ1-3; D call uncertain. The CDR3 has 18 residues. CDR1 is MNHNS and CDR2 is SASEGT in the germline V gene. With 6 bases removed from V and 0 bases from J, the gap between germline ends came to 21 bases. This CDR3 reads CASSEPFPGRSSGNTIYF. The CDR3 DNA sequence: TGTGCCAGCAGCGAACCTTTCCCTGGACGAAGCTCTGGAAACACCATATATTTT.